Listed here are 6 T cell receptor beta chains from one sample, sequenced in a study of Graves' ophthalmopathy and Graves' hyperthyroidism. The authors amplified TCR beta CDR3 regions, and they did so from RNA transcripts for repertoire sequencing. The first round was an RT-PCR with HTBI primers, and the second round was a multiplex PCR. TCRdb fed the multiplex PCR reads into MiXCR, producing one record per CDR3 protein. The sample lists 1 million to 1.3 million distinct CDR3 sequences; around a third were seen once. The sequenced sample consisted of peripheral blood or thyroid tissue (not recorded which). These TCRs come from an adult man with Graves' hyperthyroidism.

This clonotype was counted only a few times. The rearrangement links TRBV30 to TRBJ1-1; the D is unclear. CDR1 is GTSNPN and CDR2 is SVGIG in the germline V gene (reference sequence). The CDR3 sequence is 10 residues long. The CDR3 DNA sequence: TGTGCTGTGGGGAACACTGAAGCTTTCTTT. Translation gives CAVGNTEAFF.

The chain is built from TRBV7-9 and TRBJ2-5; 16 nucleotides line up with TRBD2. Germline trimming cut 5 bases from V and 3 bases from J; bases unmatched to any gene: 9. This CDR3 region has 18 residues. Per germline, CDR1 SEHNR and CDR2 FQNEAQ (reference sequence). CDR3 residues: CASSPPGTSGGAKETQYF. The DNA of the CDR3 is TGTGCCAGCAGCCCACCCGGGACTAGCGGGGGGGCTAAAGAGACCCAGTACTTC.

V usage is TRBV2 and J usage is TRBJ2-5; D unresolved. The germline CDR1 and CDR2 sequences are SNHLY and FYNNEI. The germline V and J ends were trimmed by 2 bases and 9 bases, with 10 bases remaining between them. This CDR3 region has 12 residues. The CDR3 reads CASSEQVQPQYF. The CDR3, as DNA: TGTGCCAGCAGTGAACAGGTTCAGCCCCAGTACTTC.

This clonotype was recorded many times. V is TRBV20-1 and J is TRBJ2-7; D unclear. Germline lookup yields CDR1 DFQATT and CDR2 SNEGSKA (reference sequence). Between the trimmed V and J ends, which lost 0 bases and 3 bases, there was a span of 15 bases. CDR3 size: 15 residues. Here the CDR3 DNA reads TGCAGTGCTAGAGATAGGCGACAAGTCAGCTACGAGCAGTACTTC. Translated: CSARDRRQVSYEQYF.

This clonotype has ten or more counts. The chain employs TRBV5-1 and TRBJ1-1, with a possible D match to TRBD1 (6 bases). The CDR3 is 14 residues long. CDR1 and CDR2 from the germline V gene are SGHRS and YFSETQ. Trimming stripped 1 base from V and 4 bases from J, with 11 bases between. The DNA of the CDR3 is TGCGCCAGCAGCTTGTGGCAGGGGACCACTGAAGCTTTCTTT. Residues: CASSLWQGTTEAFF.

V is TRBV29-1 and J is TRBJ2-7; perhaps TRBD2 as D (6 bases). V lost 4 bases and J 2 bases, leaving 9 bases between the germline ends. Per the germline V gene, CDR1 is SQVTM and CDR2 is ANQGSEA. The CDR3 runs to 12 residues. The CDR3 DNA follows: TGCAGCGTTGGCGGGATCGCCTACGAGCAGTACTTC. Protein sequence: CSVGGIAYEQYF.